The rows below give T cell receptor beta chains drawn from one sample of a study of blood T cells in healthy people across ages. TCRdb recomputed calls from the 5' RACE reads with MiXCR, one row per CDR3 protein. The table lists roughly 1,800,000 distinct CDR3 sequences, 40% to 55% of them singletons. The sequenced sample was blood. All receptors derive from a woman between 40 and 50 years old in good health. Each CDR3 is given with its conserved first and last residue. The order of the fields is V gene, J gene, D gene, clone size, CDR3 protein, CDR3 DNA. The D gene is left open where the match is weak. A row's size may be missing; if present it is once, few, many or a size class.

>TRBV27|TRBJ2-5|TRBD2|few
CASSLLGPAGVDQETQYF
TGTGCCAGCAGTCTCCTGGGGCCAGCGGGGGTTGACCAAGAGACCCAGTACTTC
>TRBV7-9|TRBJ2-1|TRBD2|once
CASSRAGFYNEQFF
TGTGCCAGCAGCCGAGCGGGGTTTTACAATGAGCAGTTCTTC
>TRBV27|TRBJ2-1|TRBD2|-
CASRLAGINEQFF
TGTGCCAGCAGACTAGCGGGCATAAATGAGCAGTTCTTC
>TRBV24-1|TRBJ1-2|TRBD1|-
CATKGTGDNYGYTF
TGTGCCACAAAAGGGACAGGCGACAACTATGGCTACACCTTC
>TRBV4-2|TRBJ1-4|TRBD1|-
CASSPEGQGSEKLFF
TGTGCCAGCAGCCCAGAGGGACAGGGGTCGGAAAAACTGTTTTTT
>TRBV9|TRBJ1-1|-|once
CASSPLGQNRNTEAFF
TGTGCCAGCAGCCCCCTTGGGCAGAACCGGAACACTGAAGCTTTCTTT
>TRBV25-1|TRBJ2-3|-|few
CASSVVRTGWDTQYF
TGTGCCAGCAGTGTAGTAAGAACGGGTTGGGATACGCAGTATTTT
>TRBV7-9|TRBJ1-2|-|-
CASSPSRGPNYGYTF
TGTGCCAGCAGCCCTAGCCGGGGCCCTAACTATGGCTACACCTTC
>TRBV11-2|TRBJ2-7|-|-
CASSYSSGGPYEQYF
TGTGCCAGCAGCTACAGCTCCGGGGGCCCCTACGAGCAGTACTTC
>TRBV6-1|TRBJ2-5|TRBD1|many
CASRGQEETQYF
TGTGCCAGCCGCGGACAGGAAGAGACCCAGTACTTC
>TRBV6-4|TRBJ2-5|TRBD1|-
CASTDRDETQYF
TGTGCCAGCACGGACAGGGATGAGACCCAGTACTTC
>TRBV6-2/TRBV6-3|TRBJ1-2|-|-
CASSADLANYGYTF
TGTGCCAGCAGTGCGGACCTAGCTAACTATGGCTACACCTTC
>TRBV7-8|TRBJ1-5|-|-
CASSPTLGDPGGYQPQHF
TGTGCCAGCAGCCCTACCCTGGGGGACCCGGGGGGTTATCAGCCCCAGCATTTT
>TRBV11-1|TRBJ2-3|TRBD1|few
CASAKGQASTDTQYF
TGTGCCAGCGCCAAGGGACAGGCTAGCACAGATACGCAGTATTTT
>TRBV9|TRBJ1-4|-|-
CASGGKGTNEKLFF
TGTGCCAGCGGCGGTAAAGGAACTAATGAAAAACTGTTTTTT
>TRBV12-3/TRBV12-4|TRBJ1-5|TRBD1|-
CASSTGGMGQPQHF
TGTGCCAGCAGTACAGGGGGTATGGGTCAGCCCCAGCATTTT
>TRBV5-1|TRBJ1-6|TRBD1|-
CASSLTGQGNNSPLHF
TGCGCCAGCAGCCTTACGGGACAGGGGAATAATTCACCCCTCCACTTT
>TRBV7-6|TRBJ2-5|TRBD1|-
CASRVGQGQETQYF
TGTGCCAGCAGAGTGGGACAGGGCCAAGAGACCCAGTACTTC